This T cell receptor (beta chain) was recovered during a study of CD8 T cells in Susac syndrome. Random-hexamer reverse transcription was applied to about 0.45 to 1 ug RNA. Via MiXCR, TCRdb re-called the immunoSEQ multiplex PCR reads, giving one row per CDR3 protein. The top ten hold approximately 0.15% of the sample, which has some 190,000 distinct CDR3 sequences, 94% seen once. CDR3 length equals 16 residues. From germline, CDR1 is DFQATT and CDR2 SNEGSKA (reference sequence). The V gene end was trimmed by 3 bases and the J gene end by 2 bases; junction bases not matched to a gene: 10. This chain connects TRBV20-1 to TRBJ2-3; 8 bases are a match to TRBD2. This sequence originates from a human donor with Susac syndrome. Sequenced input: CD4+ T cells from PBMCs. CDR3: CSASTSSGGITDTQYF. CDR3 DNA: TGCAGTGCTAGCACTAGCAGCGGGGGTATCACAGATACGCAGTATTTT.